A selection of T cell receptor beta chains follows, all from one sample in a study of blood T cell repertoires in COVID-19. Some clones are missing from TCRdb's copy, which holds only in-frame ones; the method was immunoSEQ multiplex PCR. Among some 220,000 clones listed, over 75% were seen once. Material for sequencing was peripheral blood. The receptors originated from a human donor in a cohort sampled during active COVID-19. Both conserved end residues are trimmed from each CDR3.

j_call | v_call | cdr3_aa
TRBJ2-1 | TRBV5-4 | ASSLSAGTGVDNEQF
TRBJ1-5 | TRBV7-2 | ASSDHRDQPQH
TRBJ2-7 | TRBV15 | ATSRGQGTPSYEQY
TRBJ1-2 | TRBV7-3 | ASSLDPGANYGYT
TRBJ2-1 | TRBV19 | ASNPSGRPYNEQF
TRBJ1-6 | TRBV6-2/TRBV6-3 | ASSLGGGIPLH
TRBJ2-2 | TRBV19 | ASSPDRGNTGELF
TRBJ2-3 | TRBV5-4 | ASSLKLAGGTDTQY
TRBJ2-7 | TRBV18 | ASSGDIYEQY
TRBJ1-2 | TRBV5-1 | ASSLGAGTNYGYT
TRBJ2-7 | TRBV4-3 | ASSRTGGARSYEQY